This paragraph reports one T cell receptor (beta chain). The antigen is not known. The data belong to a study of T cell repertoires in cytomegalovirus infection. At the level of the study: In public TCR beta signatures, there were indications of both CMV infection and matching HLA type. Study-wide results and limits: Carriage of CMV together with the relevant HLA was identifiable through cumulative public TCR beta family frequency. The ex vivo response showed dominance by HLA-C-restricted CMV-specific TCR beta clonotypes.

Trimming cost V 2 bases and J 3 bases; bases outside gene matches: 9. The CDR3 spans 17 residues. Germline values: CDR1 SGHVS, CDR2 FNYEAQ. TCRdb passed the reads through MiXCR, listing each CDR3 protein once. The sample has 650,000 to 900,000 distinct CDR3 sequences, over 25% seen once. This sequence joins TRBV7-6 and TRBJ1-2; 10 nucleotides agree with TRBD1. This TCR derives from a human donor in good health (CMV status not recorded). Some clones in this sample may be carry-over from other donors' samples. The sample here was cultured CD8+ T cells from PBMCs, taken from culture after CMV antigen stimulation. The CDR3 region has the DNA TGTGCCAGCAGCTTAATGGGACAGGGGTCCCCAGACTATGGCTACACCTTC. It encodes CASSLMGQGSPDYGYTF. The whole variable domain, filled in from reference TRBV7-6 and TRBJ1-2, reads GAGVSQSPRYKVTKRGQDVALRCDPISGHVSLYWYRQALGQGPEFLTYFNYEAQQDKSGLPNDRFSAERPEGSISTLTIQRTEQRDSAMYRCASSLMGQGSPDYGYTFGSGTRLTVV.